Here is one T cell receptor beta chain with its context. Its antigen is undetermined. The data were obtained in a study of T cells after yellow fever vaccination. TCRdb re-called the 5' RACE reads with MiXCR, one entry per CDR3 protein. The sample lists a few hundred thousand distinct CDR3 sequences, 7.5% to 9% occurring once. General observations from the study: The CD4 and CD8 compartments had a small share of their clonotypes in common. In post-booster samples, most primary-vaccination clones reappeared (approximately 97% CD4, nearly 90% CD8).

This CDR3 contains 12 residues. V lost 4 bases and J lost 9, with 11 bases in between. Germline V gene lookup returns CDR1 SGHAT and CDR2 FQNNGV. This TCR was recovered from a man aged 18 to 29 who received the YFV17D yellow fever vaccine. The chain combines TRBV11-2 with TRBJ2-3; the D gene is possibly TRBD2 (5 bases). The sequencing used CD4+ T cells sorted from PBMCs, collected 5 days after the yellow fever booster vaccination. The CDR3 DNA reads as TGTGCCAGCAGCTCTGCGGGCGGCACGCAGTATTTT. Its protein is CASSSAGGTQYF.